This T cell receptor beta chain emerged from a study of blood T cell repertoires in COVID-19. About the study: From T cells, B-cell-depleted T cells, or PBMCs came the material, which was cDNA or gDNA.

The CDR3 is made up of 15 amino acids. J gave up 4 bases and V 4 bases, and 9 bases lay outside the gene matches. Germline loops: CDR1 GTSNPN, CDR2 SVGIG (reference sequence). In the original processing: From reference gene primer amplification, estimates of nucleated cell counts were derived. The method was immunoSEQ multiplex PCR; TCRdb's version includes in-frame clones alone and lacks a portion of them. That table supplies the V and J calls and clone size; D and trimming were determined from the DNA. The repertoire holds 35,000 to 50,000 clones, with roughly 80% as singletons. The material sequenced was peripheral blood. This TCR was sampled from a man aged 50 to 59 with active or convalescent COVID-19. V usage is TRBV30 and J usage is TRBJ2-3, with TRBD2 identical over 9 bases. The CDR3 nucleotides read TGTGCCTGGACCCCGGGGGTAGCGGGGGCAGATACGCAGTATTTT. Translated, it gives CAWTPGVAGADTQYF.